The 7 T cell receptor beta chains given below trace back to one sample, sequenced in a study of T cells after posttransplantation cyclophosphamide. Produced via immunoSEQ multiplex PCR; TCRdb's table is partial and in-frame only. There are roughly 25,000 clones in the sample, none observed a single time. Cyclophosphamide on days +3 and +4 followed busulfan-fludarabine conditioning and a marrow graft. The input for sequencing was PBMCs, taken after allogeneic stem cell transplant with posttransplant cyclophosphamide. Receptors were obtained from a male patient in his late teens or twenties who received an allogeneic stem cell transplant from a related donor, was CMV-positive, and had no GVHD. Some T cells could come from the graft donor.

The sample holds many counts of this clone. The chain is built from TRBV10-3 and TRBJ1-1; a possible D gene is TRBD1 (6 bases). Germline V lookup: CDR1 ENHRY, CDR2 SYGVKD. V lost 6 bases, J lost 5 bases, and 10 bases lay in between. The CDR3 is 12 residues long. The CDR3 DNA is TGTGCCATCAGCACAGGGCTGACTGAAGCTTTCTTT. Its protein is CAISTGLTEAFF.

This clone showed up many times. The chain carries TRBV6-6 and TRBJ2-7; TRBD2 matches 12 bases. The CDR3 runs 14 residues. The J segment lost 1 base and the V segment lost 8 bases, leaving 3 bases of the junction unmatched. Germline assignment: CDR1 MNHNY and CDR2 SVGAGI (reference sequence). The CDR3 nucleotides read TGTGCCAGCTCGCTAGCGGGAGGGTCCTACGAGCAGTACTTC. As protein: CASSLAGGSYEQYF.

In its sample, this clone was seen many times. The V call is TRBV29-1, the J call TRBJ2-5; the D is unclear. In germline, CDR1 is SQVTM, CDR2 ANQGSEA. The CDR3 consists of 12 residues. Deletions cut 3 bases from V and 4 bases from J, with 9 bases between. In DNA form, the CDR3 reads TGCAGCGTTGAGACTTTCCTAGAGACCCAGTACTTC. It specifies CSVETFLETQYF.

This clone has a count of ten or more. The chain joins TRBV7-9 to TRBJ2-5, with a possible D match to TRBD2 (7 bases). Per the germline V gene, CDR1 is SEHNR and CDR2 is FQNEAQ (reference sequence). The CDR3 covers 16 residues. V was cut by 5 bases and J by 4 bases, with 20 bases left in between. CDR3 coding DNA: TGTGCCAGCAGCCCCGTCGTTCCGGGGGGCCGAGAGACCCAGTACTTC. The encoded protein is CASSPVVPGGRETQYF.

This clone was observed many times. This rearrangement joins TRBV28 to TRBJ1-4; D is perhaps TRBD1 (6 bases). The CDR3 contains 16 residues. The V gene's germline CDR1 is MDHEN and CDR2 SYDVKM. Trimming left V 6 bases short and J 6 bases short, with 20 bases between. CDR3 coding DNA: TGTGCCAGCAGCCAAGTACAGGGATTGGGGTATGAAAAACTGTTTTTT. Encoded protein: CASSQVQGLGYEKLFF.

This clone was observed many times. The chain employs TRBV10-2 and TRBJ1-1; tentative D call: TRBD1 (6 bases). Germline V gene lookup returns CDR1 WSHSY and CDR2 SAAADI. Trimming stripped 6 bases from V and 1 base from J, with 9 bases between. CDR3 length: 13 residues. In nucleotides, the CDR3 is TGCGCCAGCAGCGCGACAGGGAACACTGAAGCTTTCTTT. Translated: CASSATGNTEAFF.

This clone was observed many times. V and J are TRBV30 and TRBJ1-2, with D perhaps TRBD1 (6 bases). The CDR3 has 14 amino acids. Trimming removed 0 bases at V and 4 bases at J, with 12 bases between. The germline gives CDR1 GTSNPN, CDR2 SVGIG (reference sequence). This CDR3 is CAWSVLRGTYGYTF. The CDR3 bases are TGTGCCTGGAGTGTACTAAGGGGGACCTATGGCTACACCTTC.